This TCR beta chain was identified during a study of OX40 agonist ivuxolimab in advanced cancers. Regarding the complete study: Ivuxolimab was a fully human IgG2 agonistic monoclonal antibody targeting the costimulatory receptor OX40 (CD134). Intravenous ivuxolimab was administered to patients every 2 weeks at six dose levels: 0.01, 0.1, 0.3, 1.5, 3 and 10 mg/kg. Of the approximately 54 patients in dose escalation, 19 had hepatocellular carcinoma, around 15 had melanoma, 9 had renal cell carcinoma and 9 had head and neck cancer. The dose-escalation cohort was approximately 83% male with a mean age of approximately 59 years, ranging from 23 to 79. Prior anti-PD-1, anti-PD-L1 or anti-CTLA-4 therapy was permitted, and about 40% of dose-escalation patients had received checkpoint inhibitors. Partial responses occurred in three dose-escalation patients, of whom one had hepatocellular carcinoma and two had cutaneous melanoma. Peripheral TCRbeta sequencing aimed to test whether ivuxolimab altered TCR sequence diversity and caused clonal T-cell expansion. The monotherapy dose-escalation portion (N ≈ 52 patients) of the phase I ivuxolimab trial is reported in the paper. On the study overall, not on this receptor specifically: In partial responders in the 0.1-3.0 mg/kg groups, normalized peripheral clonal expansion was found to be among the lowest, especially among CD8+ T cells. Which antigens the clonally expanded peripheral T cells were specific for was not determined. At doses of 0.1 to 3.0 mg/kg, clonal expansion of both CD4+ and CD8+ T cells in blood was seen between baseline and week 6. Low levels of normalized T-cell clonal expansion were also seen in some patients who did not respond. On average, CD8+ T cells showed more expanded clones than CD4+ T cells after ivuxolimab.

V is pruned by 6 bases and J by 12 bases, leaving 14 bases of the junction without a gene match. Inclusive of the bounding cysteine and phenylalanine, the CDR3 is 15 residues long. Just the 45-base CDR3 DNA is kept, in frame starting at base 1. CDR1 SNHLY and CDR2 FYNNEI are derived from the germline V gene. Patients with a history of autoimmune disease or receiving systemic immunosuppression were excluded from the trial. Peripheral blood for TCR sequencing was collected from all dose cohorts at baseline, on cycle 4 day 1, and on cycle 7 day 1. Samples were obtained from an open-label, multicenter, first-in-human phase I dose-escalation trial of ivuxolimab. Adults with locally advanced or metastatic melanoma, renal cell carcinoma, hepatocellular carcinoma or head and neck squamous cell carcinoma were enrolled in the trial. CD4+ and CD8+ T cells were sorted separately from peripheral blood before TCR sequencing.

As to this clone: No antigen is known for it. One base away there is no much larger clone; base qualities are not given.

Genomic DNA was isolated from the sorted cells so that the TCRbeta CDR3 region could be sequenced. The immunoSEQ Assay was used for sequencing of TCRbeta CDR3 regions. Imported from immuneACCESS, the table was reduced by TCRdb to in-frame sequences with V and J called. These copies leave out some clones; in studies compared against another copy, an unresolved V gene accounts for under half, and the cause of the remainder is not known. In all, the sample holds about 64,000 clones, and around four fifths of those were seen once. Of the sample, roughly 2% is held by the ten largest clones. The chain is encoded by TRBV2 joined to TRBJ1-6; 7 bases in between match TRBD1. The sequence derives from an adult with an advanced solid tumor such as melanoma, head and neck, liver or kidney cancer. Source: CD4+ or CD8+ T cells sorted from blood, taken in a trial of the OX40 agonist ivuxolimab. The CDR3 protein is CASSETGPEIGPLHF. The DNA is as follows: TGTGCCAGCAGCGAGACAGGGCCCGAAATTGGACCCCTCCACTTT. This CDR3, with the reference TRBV2 and TRBJ1-6 proteins standing in past its ends, gives the full variable domain EPEVTQTPSHQVTQMGQEVILRCVPISNHLYFYWYRQILGQKVEFLVSFYNNEISEKSEIFDDQFSVERPDGSNFTLKIRSTKLEDSAMYFCASSETGPEIGPLHFGNGTRLTVT.